This T cell receptor beta chain originates from a study of shared clonotypes between healthy human individuals. This clone showed up just once. Its antigen is unidentified. The assay was carried out at the deep level. TCRdb's copy holds only in-frame clones and misses some; the assay was immunoSEQ multiplex PCR. This table has 2 million to 2.5 million clones, 90% to 95% appearing once. This CDR3 comprises 15 residues. Trimming removed 2 bases from V and 7 bases from J; junction bases left unmatched: 6. Germline assignment: CDR1 SGHVS and CDR2 FNYEAQ. Overall study findings and caveats: The researchers took only blood, and tissue repertoires probably look different.

The receptor's source is a man aged 18-30 years in good health. Some clones in this sample may be carry-over from other donors' samples. J is TRBJ1-2 and V is TRBV7-6; 11 bases match TRBD1. Source material: naive CD4+ T cells from PBMCs. Indicated subset: CD45RA+ positively selected. CDR3 residues: CASSLLSGTGGGYTF. CDR3 DNA: TGTGCCAGCAGCTTACTATCCGGGACAGGGGGTGGCTACACCTTC.